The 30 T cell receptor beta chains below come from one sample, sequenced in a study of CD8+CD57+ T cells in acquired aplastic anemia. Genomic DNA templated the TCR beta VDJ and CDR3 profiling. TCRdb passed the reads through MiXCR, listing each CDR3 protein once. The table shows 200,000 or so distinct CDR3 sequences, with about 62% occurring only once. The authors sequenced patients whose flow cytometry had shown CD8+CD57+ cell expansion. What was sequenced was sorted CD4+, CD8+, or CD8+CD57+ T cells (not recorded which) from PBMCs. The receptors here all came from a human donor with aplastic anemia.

As DNA, the CDR3 is TGTGCCACTGGGGTCCTCCCGGGCACTGAAGCTTTCTTT. Translating gives CATGVLPGTEAFF. This chain connects TRBV15 to TRBJ1-1, with D unresolved. Trimming cost V 9 bases and J 4 bases, with 15 bases left between them. This CDR3 has 13 amino acids. The V gene's germline CDR1 is LNHNV and CDR2 YYDKDF (reference sequence). The entire variable domain, with the rest obtained from reference TRBV15 and TRBJ1-1, is as follows: DAMVIQNPRYQVTQFGKPVTLSCSQTLNHNVMYWYQQKSSQAPKLLFHYYDKDFNNEADTPDNFQSRRPNTSFCFLDIRSPGLGDTAMYLCATGVLPGTEAFFGQGTRLTVV.

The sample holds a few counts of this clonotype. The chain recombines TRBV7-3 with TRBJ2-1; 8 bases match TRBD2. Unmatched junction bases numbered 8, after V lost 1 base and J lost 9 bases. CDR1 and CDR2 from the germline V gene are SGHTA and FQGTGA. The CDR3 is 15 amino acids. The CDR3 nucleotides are TGTGCCAGCAGCTTAATGAGCGGGAGCGGGGGTGAGCAGTTCTTC. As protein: CASSLMSGSGGEQFF.

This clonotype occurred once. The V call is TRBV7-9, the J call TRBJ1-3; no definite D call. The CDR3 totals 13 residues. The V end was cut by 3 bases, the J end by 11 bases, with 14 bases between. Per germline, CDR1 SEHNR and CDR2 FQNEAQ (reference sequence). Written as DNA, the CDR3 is TGTGCCAGCAGCTTGGGTATCTCGGCGGCCATATATTTT. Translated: CASSLGISAAIYF.

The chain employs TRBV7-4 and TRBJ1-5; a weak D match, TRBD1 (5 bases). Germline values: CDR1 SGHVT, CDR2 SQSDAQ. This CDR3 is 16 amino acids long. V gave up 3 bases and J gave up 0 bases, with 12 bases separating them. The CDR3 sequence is CASSLPRQGSNQPQHF. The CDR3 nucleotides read TGTGCCAGCAGCTTGCCCCGTCAGGGTAGCAATCAGCCCCAGCATTTT.

The CDR3 DNA sequence: TGTGCCAGCATAGGTCCTCGCAATGAGCAGTTCTTC. It codes for CASIGPRNEQFF. V is TRBV2 and J is TRBJ2-1; no reliable D call. The germline V gene has CDR1 SNHLY and CDR2 FYNNEI. The CDR3 covers 12 residues. The V end lost 7 bases, the J end lost 6 bases, and 10 bases lay between the germline ends.

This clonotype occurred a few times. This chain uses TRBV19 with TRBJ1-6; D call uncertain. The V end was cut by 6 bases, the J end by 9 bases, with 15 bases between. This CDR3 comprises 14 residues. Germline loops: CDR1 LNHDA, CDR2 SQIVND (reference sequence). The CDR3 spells CASRVGNIASPLHF. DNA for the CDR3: TGTGCCAGTAGGGTCGGGAACATAGCTTCACCCCTCCACTTT.

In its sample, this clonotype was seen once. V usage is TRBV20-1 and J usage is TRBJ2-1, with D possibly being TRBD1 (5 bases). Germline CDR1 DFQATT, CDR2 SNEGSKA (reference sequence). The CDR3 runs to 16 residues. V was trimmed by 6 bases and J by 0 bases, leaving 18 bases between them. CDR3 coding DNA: TGCAGTGCCGGTATCGCAGGGCCCAGCTCCTACAATGAGCAGTTCTTC. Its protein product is CSAGIAGPSSYNEQFF.

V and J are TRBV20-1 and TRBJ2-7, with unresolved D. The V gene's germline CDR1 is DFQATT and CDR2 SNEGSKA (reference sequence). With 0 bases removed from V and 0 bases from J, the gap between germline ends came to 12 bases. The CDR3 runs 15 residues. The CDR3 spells CSARDSAASSYEQYF. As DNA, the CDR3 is TGCAGTGCTAGAGATTCGGCAGCGAGCTCCTACGAGCAGTACTTC.

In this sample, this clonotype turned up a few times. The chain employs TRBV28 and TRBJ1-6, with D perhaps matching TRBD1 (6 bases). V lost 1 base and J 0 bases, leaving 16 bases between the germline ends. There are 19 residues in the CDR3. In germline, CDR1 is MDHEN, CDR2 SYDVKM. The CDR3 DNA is TGTGCCAGCAGTTTATCGGGAAACAGGGTTGGCTCCTATAATTCACCCCTCCACTTT. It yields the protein CASSLSGNRVGSYNSPLHF.

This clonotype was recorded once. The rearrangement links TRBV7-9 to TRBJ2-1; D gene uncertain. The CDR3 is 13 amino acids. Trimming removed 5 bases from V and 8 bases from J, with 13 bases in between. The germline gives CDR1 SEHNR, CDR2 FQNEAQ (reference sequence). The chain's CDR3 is CASSAGQPHEQFF. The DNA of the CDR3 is TGTGCCAGCAGCGCCGGTCAGCCCCATGAGCAGTTCTTC.

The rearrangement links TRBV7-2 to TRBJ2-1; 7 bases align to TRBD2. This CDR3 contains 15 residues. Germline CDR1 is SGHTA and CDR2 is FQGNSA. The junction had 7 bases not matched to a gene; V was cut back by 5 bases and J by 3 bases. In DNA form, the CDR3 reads TGTGCCAGCAGCCGGGGGTCTAGCGGCTACAATGAGCAGTTCTTC. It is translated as CASSRGSSGYNEQFF.

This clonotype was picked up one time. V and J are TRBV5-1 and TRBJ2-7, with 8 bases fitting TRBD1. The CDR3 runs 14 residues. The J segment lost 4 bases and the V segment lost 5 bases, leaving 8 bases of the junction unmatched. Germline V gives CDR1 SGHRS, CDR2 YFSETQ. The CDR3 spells CASRSGQGDYEQYF. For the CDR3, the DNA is TGCGCCAGCAGGTCCGGACAGGGCGATTACGAGCAGTACTTC.

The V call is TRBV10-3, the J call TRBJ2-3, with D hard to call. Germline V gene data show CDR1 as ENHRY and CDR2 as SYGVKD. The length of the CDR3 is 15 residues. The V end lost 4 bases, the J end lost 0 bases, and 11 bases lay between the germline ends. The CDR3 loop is CAISADLSSTDTQYF. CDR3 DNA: TGTGCCATCAGTGCGGACCTCTCTAGCACAGATACGCAGTATTTT.

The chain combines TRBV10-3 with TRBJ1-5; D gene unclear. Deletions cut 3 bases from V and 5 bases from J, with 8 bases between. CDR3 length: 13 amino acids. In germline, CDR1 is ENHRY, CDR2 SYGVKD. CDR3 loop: CAISDDKDQPQHF. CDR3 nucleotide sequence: TGTGCCATCAGTGATGATAAAGATCAGCCCCAGCATTTT.

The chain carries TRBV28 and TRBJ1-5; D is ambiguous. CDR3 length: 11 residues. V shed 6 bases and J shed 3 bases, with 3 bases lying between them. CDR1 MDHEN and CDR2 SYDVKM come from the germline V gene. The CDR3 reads CASSDNQPQHF. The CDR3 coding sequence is TGTGCCAGCAGCGACAATCAGCCCCAGCATTTT.

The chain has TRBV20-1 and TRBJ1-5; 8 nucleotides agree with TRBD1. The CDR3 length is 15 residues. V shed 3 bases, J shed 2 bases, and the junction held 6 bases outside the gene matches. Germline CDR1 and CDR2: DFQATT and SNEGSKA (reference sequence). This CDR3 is CSARDRERCNQPQHF. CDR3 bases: TGCAGTGCTAGGGACAGGGAGAGATGCAATCAGCCCCAGCATTTT.

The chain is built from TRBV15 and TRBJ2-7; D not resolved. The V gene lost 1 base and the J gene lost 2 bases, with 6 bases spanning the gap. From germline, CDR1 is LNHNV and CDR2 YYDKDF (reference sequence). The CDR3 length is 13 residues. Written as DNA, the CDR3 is TGTGCCACCAGCAGAGTACTACCCTACGAGCAGTACTTC. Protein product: CATSRVLPYEQYF.

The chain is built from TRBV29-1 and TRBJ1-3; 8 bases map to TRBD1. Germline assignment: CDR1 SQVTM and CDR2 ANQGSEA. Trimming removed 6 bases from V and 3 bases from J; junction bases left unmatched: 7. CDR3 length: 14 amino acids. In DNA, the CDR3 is TGCAGCGTAAGGACAGGGCGGAATGGAAACACCATATATTTT. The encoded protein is CSVRTGRNGNTIYF.

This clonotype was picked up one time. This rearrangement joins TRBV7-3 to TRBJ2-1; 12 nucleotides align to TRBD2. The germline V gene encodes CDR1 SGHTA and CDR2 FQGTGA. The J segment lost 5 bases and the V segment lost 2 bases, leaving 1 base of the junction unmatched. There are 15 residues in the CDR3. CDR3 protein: CASSLWTSGDNEQFF. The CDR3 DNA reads TGTGCCAGCAGCTTATGGACTAGCGGGGACAATGAGCAGTTCTTC.

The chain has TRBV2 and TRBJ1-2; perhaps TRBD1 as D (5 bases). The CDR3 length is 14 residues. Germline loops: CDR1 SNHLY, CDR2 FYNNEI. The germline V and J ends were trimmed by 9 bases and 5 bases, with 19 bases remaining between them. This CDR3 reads CASSLAGAPYGYTF. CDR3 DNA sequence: TGTGCCAGTAGTCTTGCCGGGGCACCTTATGGCTACACCTTC.

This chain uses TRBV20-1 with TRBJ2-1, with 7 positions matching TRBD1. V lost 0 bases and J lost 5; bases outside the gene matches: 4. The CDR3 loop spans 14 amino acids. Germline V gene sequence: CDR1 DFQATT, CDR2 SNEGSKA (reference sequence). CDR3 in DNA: TGCAGTGCTAGAGATGGGACAGCCGACAATGAGCAGTTCTTC. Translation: CSARDGTADNEQFF.

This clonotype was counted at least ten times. CDR3 protein: CASSRSSWEQYF. For the CDR3, the DNA is TGTGCCAGCAGTAGATCTTCGTGGGAGCAGTACTTC. J is TRBJ2-7 and V is TRBV6-5; D not certain. Germline values: CDR1 MNHEY, CDR2 SVGAGI. V dropped 5 bases and J dropped 7 bases, with 12 bases sitting between them. This CDR3 region has 12 residues.

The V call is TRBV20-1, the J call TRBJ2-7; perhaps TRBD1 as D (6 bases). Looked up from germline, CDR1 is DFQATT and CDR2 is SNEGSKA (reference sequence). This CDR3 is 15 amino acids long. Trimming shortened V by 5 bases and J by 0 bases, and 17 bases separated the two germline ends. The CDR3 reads CSASTGRRSSYEQYF. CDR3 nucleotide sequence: TGCAGTGCTTCAACAGGGAGAAGGAGCTCCTACGAGCAGTACTTC.

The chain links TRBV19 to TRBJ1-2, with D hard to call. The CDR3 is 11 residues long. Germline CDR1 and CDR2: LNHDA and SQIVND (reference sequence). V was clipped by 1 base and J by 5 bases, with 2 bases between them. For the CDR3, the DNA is TGTGCCAGTAGTATAGGGTATGGCTACACCTTC. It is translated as CASSIGYGYTF.

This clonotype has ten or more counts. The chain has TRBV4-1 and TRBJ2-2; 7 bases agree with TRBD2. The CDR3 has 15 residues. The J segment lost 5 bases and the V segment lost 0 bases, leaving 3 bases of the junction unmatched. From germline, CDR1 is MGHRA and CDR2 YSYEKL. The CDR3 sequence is CASSQESGVTGELFF. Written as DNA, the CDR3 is TGCGCCAGCAGCCAAGAAAGCGGGGTGACCGGGGAGCTGTTTTTT.

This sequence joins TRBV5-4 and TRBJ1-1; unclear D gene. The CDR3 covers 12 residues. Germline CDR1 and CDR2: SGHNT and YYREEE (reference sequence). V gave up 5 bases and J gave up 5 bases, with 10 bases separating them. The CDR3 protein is CASRISGTEAFF. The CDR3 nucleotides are TGTGCCAGCAGGATATCAGGAACTGAAGCTTTCTTT.

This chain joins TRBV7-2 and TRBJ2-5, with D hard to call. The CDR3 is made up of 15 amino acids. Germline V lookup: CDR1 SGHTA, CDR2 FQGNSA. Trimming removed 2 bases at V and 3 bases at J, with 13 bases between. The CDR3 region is CASSLNGRSEETQYF. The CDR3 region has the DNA TGTGCCAGCAGCTTAAATGGACGTTCAGAAGAGACCCAGTACTTC. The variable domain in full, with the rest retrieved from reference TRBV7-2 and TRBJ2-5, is GAGVSQSPSNKVTEKGKDVELRCDPISGHTALYWYRQSLGQGLEFLIYFQGNSAPDKSGLPSDRFSAERTGGSVSTLTIQRTQQEDSAVYLCASSLNGRSEETQYFGPGTRLLVL.

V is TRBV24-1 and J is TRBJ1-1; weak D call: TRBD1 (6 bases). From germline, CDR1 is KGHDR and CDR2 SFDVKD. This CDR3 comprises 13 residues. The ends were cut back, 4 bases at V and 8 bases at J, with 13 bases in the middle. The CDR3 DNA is TGTGCCACCAGTGACGGACAGAGAAAAGAAGCTTTCTTT. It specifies CATSDGQRKEAFF.

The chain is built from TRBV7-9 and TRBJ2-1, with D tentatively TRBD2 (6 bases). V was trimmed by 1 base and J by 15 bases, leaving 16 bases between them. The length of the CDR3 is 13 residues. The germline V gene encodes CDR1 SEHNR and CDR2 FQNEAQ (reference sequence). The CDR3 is CASSLGGTSLTFF. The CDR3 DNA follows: TGTGCCAGCAGCTTAGGAGGTACTAGCCTGACGTTCTTC.

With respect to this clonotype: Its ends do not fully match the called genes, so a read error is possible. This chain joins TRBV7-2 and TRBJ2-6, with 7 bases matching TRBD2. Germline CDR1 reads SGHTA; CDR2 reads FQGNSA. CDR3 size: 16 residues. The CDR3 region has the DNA TGTGCCAGCAGCATAATGCGGGGGTCTGAGGCCAACGTCCTGACTTTC. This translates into CASSIMRGSEANVLTF. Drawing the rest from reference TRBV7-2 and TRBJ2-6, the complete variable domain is GAGVSQSPSNKVTEKGKDVELRCDPISGHTALYWYRQSLGQGLEFLIYFQGNSAPDKSGLPSDRFSAERTGGSVSTLTIQRTQQEDSAVYLCASSIMRGSEANVLTFGAGSRLTVL.